The 25 T cell receptor beta chains below all came from one sample that was sequenced in a study of identical twins (TCRdb year 2016). Library method: 5' RACE. These reads were obtained on an Illumina HiSeq 2000. The public reads were run again by TCRdb, first through fastp at Q25 and then through MiXCR, and only productive beta chains were kept. Every entry covers one CDR3 protein and lists the most common genes and DNA from its rows. The sample records roughly 690,000 distinct CDR3 sequences, 5.5% to 7.5% of which are singletons. Roughly 1.6% of the sample belongs to the ten largest clones. The specimen was naive T cells sorted from blood. In light of the paper, this sample's cell subset or site label describes: cells isolated with a human naive T-cell isolation kit. These receptors were taken from a man in his late teens or twenties in good health.

The chain joins TRBV20-1 to TRBJ2-3; D not resolved. CDR1 DFQATT and CDR2 SNEGSKA come from the germline V gene (reference sequence). V was trimmed by 0 bases and J by 0 bases, leaving 10 bases between them. The CDR3 totals 15 residues. CDR3: CSARDGSVSTDTQYF. The CDR3 DNA sequence: TGCAGTGCTAGAGATGGGTCGGTGAGCACAGATACGCAGTATTTT.

This chain connects TRBV11-2 to TRBJ2-1; 7 bases are a match to TRBD2. The V gene end was trimmed by 0 bases and the J gene end by 3 bases; junction bases not matched to a gene: 2. The CDR3 consists of 15 residues. The germline CDR1 and CDR2 sequences are SGHAT and FQNNGV. CDR3 nucleotides: TGTGCCAGCAGCTTAGATCCTAGCGGCTACAATGAGCAGTTCTTC. Translated: CASSLDPSGYNEQFF.

In its sample, this clonotype was seen many times. The rearrangement joins TRBV12-3 or TRBV12-4 to TRBJ1-2; D remains ambiguous. V lost 2 bases to trimming and J lost 1 base, with 8 bases between them. This CDR3 comprises 14 residues. The CDR3 DNA reads TGTGCCAGCAGTTTAACCAGAGTTAACTATGGCTACACCTTC. It encodes CASSLTRVNYGYTF.

This clonotype was counted at least ten times. The rearrangement links TRBV20-1 to TRBJ2-7; 11 bases fit TRBD2. The V gene end was trimmed by 1 base and the J gene end by 1 base; junction bases not matched to a gene: 6. CDR3 size: 16 residues. Germline V gene lookup returns CDR1 DFQATT and CDR2 SNEGSKA (reference sequence). CDR3 loop: CSARGTSGRGSYEQYF. CDR3 bases: TGCAGTGCTAGAGGCACTAGCGGGAGAGGGTCCTACGAGCAGTACTTC.

This clonotype was observed at least ten times. The chain combines TRBV5-1 with TRBJ2-2; D unresolved. Trimming stripped 4 bases from V and 1 base from J, with 8 bases between. This CDR3 has 14 amino acids. The V gene's germline CDR1 is SGHRS and CDR2 YFSETQ. The DNA of the CDR3 is TGCGCCAGCAGCGTGACATGGAACACCGGGGAGCTGTTTTTT. Translation gives CASSVTWNTGELFF.

This clonotype was observed at least ten times. The chain is built from TRBV6-1 and TRBJ2-1; tentative D call: TRBD2 (6 bases). This CDR3 is built from 16 residues. Germline assignment: CDR1 MNHNS and CDR2 SASEGT. The V and J ends lost 3 bases and 1 base respectively, with 13 bases between them. The CDR3 DNA sequence: TGTGCCAGCAGTGATCGGGGGTCAGGATCCTACAATGAGCAGTTCTTC. As protein: CASSDRGSGSYNEQFF.

This clonotype was detected ten times or more. The V call is TRBV12-3 or TRBV12-4, the J call TRBJ2-3, with D possibly TRBD1 on 5 matching bases. Trimming left V 1 base short and J 1 base short, with 9 bases between. This CDR3 is built from 15 residues. CDR3 amino acids: CASSLGGAGTDTQYF. The CDR3 region has the DNA TGTGCCAGCAGTTTAGGTGGGGCGGGCACAGATACGCAGTATTTT.

The sample holds many counts of this clonotype. V is TRBV10-3 and J is TRBJ2-7; 10 bases match TRBD2. The CDR3 has 16 amino acids. Per the germline V gene, CDR1 is ENHRY and CDR2 is SYGVKD. Unmatched junction bases numbered 10, after V lost 3 bases and J lost 5 bases. The CDR3 region is CAISDFSSGRFHEQYF. CDR3 in DNA: TGTGCCATCAGTGATTTTTCTAGCGGGAGATTCCACGAGCAGTACTTC.

This clonotype was counted between two and nine times. The V call is TRBV4-1, the J call TRBJ1-5, with 8 nucleotides matching TRBD1. The CDR3 is 15 residues long. Germline-derived CDR1 and CDR2 are MGHRA and YSYEKL. Trimming took 3 bases from V and 6 from J; bases not matched to a gene: 7. CDR3 sequence (DNA): TGCGCCAGCAGCCATCAAGACAGGGGTGGTCAGCCCCAGCATTTT. It yields the protein CASSHQDRGGQPQHF.

The chain joins TRBV5-1 to TRBJ2-2, with 11 bases that match TRBD1. Germline loops: CDR1 SGHRS, CDR2 YFSETQ. V shed 4 bases, J shed 4 bases, and the junction held 6 bases outside the gene matches. The CDR3 totals 16 residues. The CDR3 region is CASSPWDRGGTGELFF. CDR3 bases: TGCGCCAGCAGCCCCTGGGACAGGGGGGGCACCGGGGAGCTGTTTTTT.

Only a few counts were recorded for this clonotype. V is TRBV27 and J is TRBJ2-1, with 7 nucleotides matching TRBD2. Trimming took 1 base from V and 2 from J; bases not matched to a gene: 11. Germline assignment: CDR1 MNHEY and CDR2 SMNVEV (reference sequence). The CDR3 consists of 18 residues. As DNA, the CDR3 is TGTGCCAGCAGTTTATATACCCCAGCGGGGTCTGCCTACAATGAGCAGTTCTTC. Translation gives CASSLYTPAGSAYNEQFF.

This clonotype came up a few times. The rearrangement uses TRBV5-6 and TRBJ2-5; D is perhaps TRBD1 (6 bases). Trimming removed 0 bases at V and 4 bases at J, with 13 bases between. Germline V CDR1 and CDR2: SGHDT, YYEEEE. This CDR3 spans 15 amino acids. The CDR3 bases are TGTGCCAGCAGCTTGGCGGGACAAAACCTAGAGACCCAGTACTTC. Translating it yields CASSLAGQNLETQYF.

This clonotype was counted only a few times. The chain combines TRBV11-3 with TRBJ1-1; the D gene is possibly TRBD1 (5 bases). The germline V and J ends were trimmed by 7 bases and 0 bases, with 12 bases remaining between them. The germline V gene has CDR1 SGHNT and CDR2 YENEEA. The CDR3 runs to 14 residues. The CDR3 region is CASTQGRMNTEAFF. DNA for the CDR3: TGTGCCAGCACCCAGGGACGGATGAACACTGAAGCTTTCTTT.

V gene TRBV14 combines with J gene TRBJ1-3; D uncertain. Deletions cut 6 bases from V and 1 base from J, with 10 bases between. Per germline, CDR1 SGHDN and CDR2 FVKESK. The CDR3 contains 14 residues. In DNA, the CDR3 is TGTGCCAGCAGTCCGATTGTGTCTGGAAACACCATATATTTT. Amino acids: CASSPIVSGNTIYF.

This clonotype was detected a few times. At one end, the junction sequence differs from germline, possibly due to a read error. The J gene is TRBJ2-1, the V gene TRBV11-3; D is unresolved. This CDR3 contains 12 residues. CDR1 is SGHNT, CDR2 YENEEA, per germline. The CDR3 protein is CASSFYFPPPAF. The CDR3 DNA reads as TGTGCCAGCAGCTTCTACTTCCCGCCCCCCGCATTC.

This clonotype has just a few counts. The chain recombines TRBV7-9 with TRBJ2-7, with D perhaps TRBD2 (6 bases). This CDR3 contains 15 residues. With 0 bases removed from V and 2 bases from J, the gap between germline ends came to 11 bases. Germline CDR1 is SEHNR and CDR2 is FQNEAQ (reference sequence). The DNA of the CDR3 is TGTGCCAGCAGCTTAGCGGAGGGAGCCCCCTACGAGCAGTACGTC. Residues: CASSLAEGAPYEQYV.

This clonotype was seen only a few times. The V and J genes are TRBV4-2 and TRBJ1-2, with a tentative D call TRBD1 (5 bases). The V gene's germline CDR1 is LGHNA and CDR2 YNFKEQ. The V end lost 0 bases, the J end lost 2 bases, and 13 bases lay between the germline ends. This CDR3 is 16 amino acids long. The CDR3 here is CASSQESGDWNYGYTF. DNA for the CDR3: TGTGCCAGCAGCCAAGAATCGGGGGACTGGAACTATGGCTACACCTTC.

In this sample, this clonotype turned up a few times. V is TRBV28 and J is TRBJ2-7; D call uncertain. V lost 5 bases, J lost 4 bases, and 12 bases lay in between. Per germline, CDR1 MDHEN and CDR2 SYDVKM. The CDR3 consists of 13 residues. The DNA for the CDR3 is TGTGCCAGCAGTGTCGCACTTGGGTACGAGCAGTACTTC. Translated, it gives CASSVALGYEQYF.

This clonotype has a handful of counts. The CDR3 protein is CASRVAGGTDTQYF. The DNA of the CDR3 is TGTGCCAGCAGGGTAGCGGGAGGCACAGATACGCAGTATTTT. The V and J genes are TRBV13 and TRBJ2-3; TRBD2 agrees at 9 bases. The CDR3 totals 14 residues. Germline V gene sequence: CDR1 PRHDT, CDR2 FYEKMQ (reference sequence). J was trimmed by 1 base and V by 6 bases; bases with no gene match: 2.

The sample holds many counts of this clonotype. The chain's CDR3 is CSANTLTSGEQYF. The CDR3 bases are TGCAGTGCGAACACCCTAACTAGCGGCGAGCAGTACTTC. This chain uses TRBV29-1 with TRBJ2-7; 8 bases align to TRBD2. The CDR3 runs to 13 residues. The germline V gene encodes CDR1 SQVTM and CDR2 ANQGSEA.

This clonotype was seen only a few times. The rearrangement uses TRBV4-1 and TRBJ2-5; possible D gene TRBD2, 5 bases. Germline V gene data show CDR1 as MGHRA and CDR2 as YSYEKL. This CDR3 is 15 amino acids long. The V end lost 2 bases, the J end lost 5 bases, and 15 bases lay between the germline ends. The CDR3 sequence is CASSQLIGEWETQYF. CDR3 bases: TGCGCCAGCAGCCAATTGATCGGGGAATGGGAGACCCAGTACTTC.

This clonotype was recorded many times. This sequence joins TRBV4-3 and TRBJ2-2, with D possibly TRBD1 on 5 matching bases. The CDR3 has 17 residues. V lost 1 base and J lost 6, with 18 bases in between. From germline, CDR1 is LGHNA and CDR2 YSLEER. CDR3 region: CASSQVVGRVGSGELFF. CDR3 DNA sequence: TGCGCCAGCAGCCAAGTAGTCGGCAGGGTGGGATCCGGGGAGCTGTTTTTT.

This clonotype was detected a few times. The rearrangement uses TRBV4-3 and TRBJ2-7; 8 bases are shared with TRBD1. With 1 base clipped from V and 3 bases from J, the junction kept 11 bases outside the gene matches. The germline gives CDR1 LGHNA, CDR2 YSLEER. CDR3 length: 17 amino acids. This chain's CDR3 is CASSQGHAWTGNYEQYF. CDR3 DNA sequence: TGCGCCAGCAGCCAAGGTCATGCCTGGACAGGGAACTACGAGCAGTACTTC.

The V call is TRBV5-1, the J call TRBJ1-3; D possibly corresponds to TRBD1 (5 bases). V lost 4 bases and J 0 bases, leaving 11 bases between the germline ends. The CDR3 totals 15 residues. Germline V gene data show CDR1 as SGHRS and CDR2 as YFSETQ. Here the CDR3 reads CASSPGASSGNTIYF. CDR3 bases: TGCGCCAGCAGCCCCGGGGCAAGCTCTGGAAACACCATATATTTT.

There are many counts of this clonotype. V usage is TRBV5-1 and J usage is TRBJ2-3; D assignment may be TRBD1 or TRBD2 (5 bases each). This CDR3 region has 13 residues. Germline V gene sequence: CDR1 SGHRS, CDR2 YFSETQ. Trimming cost V 2 bases and J 5 bases, with 9 bases left between them. The chain's CDR3 is CASSLGAGDTQYF. CDR3 in DNA: TGCGCCAGCAGCTTAGGGGCGGGAGATACGCAGTATTTT.